This T cell receptor beta chain was retrieved from a study of blood T cell repertoires in COVID-19. Study details: T cells, B-cell-depleted T cells, or PBMCs provided the cDNA or gDNA that served as material.

V trimming: 4 bases; J trimming: 2 bases; junction bases outside the gene matches: 9. Germline lookup yields CDR1 GTSNPN and CDR2 SVGIG (reference sequence). The CDR3 length is 18 residues. Generated by immunoSEQ multiplex PCR, the TCRdb table keeps only in-frame clones and is missing some. The sample contains 150,000 to 200,000 clones, 65% to 80% of which appear only once. Participants were aged roughly 18 to 89 years, lived in over 20 US areas, and enrolled virtually. The source of this sequence is a woman aged 45-65 years with acute COVID-19. Material for sequencing was PBMCs or T cells enriched from blood (not recorded which). This chain uses TRBV30 with TRBJ1-6, with TRBD1 matching over 12 bases. The CDR3 DNA is TGTGCCTGGAACTTAAGAGGGACAGGGGGCGCCTATAATTCACCCCTCCACTTT. It encodes CAWNLRGTGGAYNSPLHF.